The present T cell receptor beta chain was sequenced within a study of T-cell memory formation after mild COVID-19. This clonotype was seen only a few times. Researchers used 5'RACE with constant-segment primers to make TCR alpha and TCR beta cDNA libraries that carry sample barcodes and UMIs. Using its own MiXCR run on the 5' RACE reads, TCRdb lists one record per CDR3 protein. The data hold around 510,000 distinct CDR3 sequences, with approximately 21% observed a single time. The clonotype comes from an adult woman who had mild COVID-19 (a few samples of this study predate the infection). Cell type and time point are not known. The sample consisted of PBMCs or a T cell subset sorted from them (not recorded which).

The chain's CDR3 is CASSFRGVADTQYF. CDR3 nucleotides: TGTGCCAGCAGCTTCCGTGGGGTCGCAGATACGCAGTATTTT. The chain is built from TRBV7-9 and TRBJ2-3; no firm D call. The CDR3 sequence is 14 residues long. The V end lost 3 bases, the J end lost 4 bases, and 11 bases lay between the germline ends. The germline gives CDR1 SEHNR, CDR2 FQNEAQ (reference sequence).